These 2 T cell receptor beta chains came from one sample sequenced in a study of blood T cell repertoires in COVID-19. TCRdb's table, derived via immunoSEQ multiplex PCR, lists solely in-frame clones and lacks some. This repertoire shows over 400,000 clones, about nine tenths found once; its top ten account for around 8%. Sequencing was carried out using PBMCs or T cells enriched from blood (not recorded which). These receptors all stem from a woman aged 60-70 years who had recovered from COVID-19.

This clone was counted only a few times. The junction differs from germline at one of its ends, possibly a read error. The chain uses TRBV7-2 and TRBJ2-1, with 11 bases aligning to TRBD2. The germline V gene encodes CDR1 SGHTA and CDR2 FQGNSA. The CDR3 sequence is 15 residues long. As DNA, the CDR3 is TGTGCCAGCAGCCTAGCGGGGGGTTACTACAATGAGCAGTTCTTC. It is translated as CASSLAGGYYNEQFF.

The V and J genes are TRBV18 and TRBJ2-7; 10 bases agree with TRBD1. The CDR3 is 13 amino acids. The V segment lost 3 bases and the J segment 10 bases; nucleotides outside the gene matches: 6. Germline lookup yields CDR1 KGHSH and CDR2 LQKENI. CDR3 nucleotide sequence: TGTGCCAGCTCACCCCGGGACAGGGGATTTCAGTACGTC. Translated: CASSPRDRGFQYV.